The clone carrying this T cell receptor beta chain was detected only a few times. In the original analysis: For nucleated cells, counts were estimated from reference gene primer amplification. Some clones are missing from TCRdb's copy, which holds only in-frame ones; the method was immunoSEQ multiplex PCR. V, J and clone size were drawn from that table, and D and trimming were deduced from the DNA. The sample records over 200,000 clones, about 90% being singletons. CDR1 is SGHKS and CDR2 is YYEKEE in the germline V gene (reference sequence). Trimming took 4 bases from V and 4 from J, leaving 15 bases between them. The CDR3 sequence is 15 residues long. The data stem from a study of blood T cell repertoires in COVID-19. The wider study: T cells, B-cell-depleted T cells, or PBMCs supplied cDNA or gDNA.

Sequences were obtained from peripheral blood. This TCR derives from a middle-aged man with active or convalescent COVID-19. The genes are TRBV5-5 and TRBJ1-5; tentatively, D is TRBD1 (5 bases). CDR3 DNA: TGTGCCAGCAGCACCGGACGGGGGGGAAATCAGCCCCAGCATTTT. Encoded protein: CASSTGRGGNQPQHF.